The 15 T cell receptor beta chains in this list originate from one sample, sequenced in a study of blood T cell repertoires in COVID-19. TCRdb's copy holds only in-frame clones and misses some; the assay was immunoSEQ multiplex PCR. This sample has 110,000 or so clones, with about 90% found just once. The specimen was peripheral blood. These receptor sequences come from a human donor in a cohort sampled during active COVID-19.

The chain joins TRBV5-5 to TRBJ1-3; the match to TRBD1 covers 9 bases. There are 18 residues in the CDR3. In germline, CDR1 is SGHKS, CDR2 YYEKEE (reference sequence). Losses at the gene ends were 0 bases for V and 1 base for J; bases not matched to a gene: 8. The CDR3 sequence: CASSLVVGQGWSGNTIYF. In DNA, the CDR3 is TGTGCCAGCAGCTTGGTAGTCGGACAGGGGTGGTCTGGAAACACCATATATTTT.

This chain uses TRBV5-1 with TRBJ2-7, with 9 bases that match TRBD1. Unmatched junction bases numbered 6, after V lost 3 bases and J lost 5 bases. The CDR3 length is 14 residues. From germline, CDR1 is SGHRS and CDR2 YFSETQ. For the CDR3, the DNA is TGCGCCAGCAGCTCCTCCGGGACAGGGAACGAGCAGTACTTC. It specifies CASSSSGTGNEQYF.

A note on this clone: One junction end does not reproduce the germline sequence, and a read error may be involved. The V gene is TRBV6-5, the J gene TRBJ1-3; D call uncertain. Germline V lookup: CDR1 MNHEY, CDR2 SVGAGI. The CDR3 has 15 residues. The CDR3 loop reads CASAEAGASGNTIYF. CDR3 nucleotides: TGTGCCAGCGCCGAAGCCGGAGCCTCTGGGAACACCATATATTTT.

This chain connects TRBV9 to TRBJ2-2, with TRBD2 identical over 9 bases. Germline V lookup: CDR1 SGDLS, CDR2 YYNGEE. The CDR3 loop spans 15 amino acids. Unmatched junction bases numbered 2, after V lost 4 bases and J lost 1 base. CDR3 bases: TGTGCCAGCAGCATAGCGGGGGTGAACACCGGGGAGCTGTTTTTT. It encodes CASSIAGVNTGELFF.

The chain combines TRBV10-1 with TRBJ2-3, with D maybe TRBD1 (6 bases). Germline V gene lookup returns CDR1 WNHNN and CDR2 SYGVQD (reference sequence). This CDR3 is 13 amino acids long. V dropped 6 bases and J dropped 4 bases, with 11 bases sitting between them. CDR3 sequence: CASRNRESDTQYF. In nucleotides, the CDR3 is TGCGCCAGCAGAAACAGGGAGTCAGATACGCAGTATTTT.

CDR3 region: CASRGGQVNNEQFF. DNA for the CDR3: TGTGCCAGCAGGGGAGGACAGGTGAACAATGAGCAGTTCTTC. This chain joins TRBV2 and TRBJ2-1; perhaps TRBD1 as D (7 bases). Trimming stripped 6 bases from V and 5 bases from J, with 14 bases between. The CDR3 is 14 residues long. Germline V gene data show CDR1 as SNHLY and CDR2 as FYNNEI.

J is TRBJ2-2 and V is TRBV11-3; 10 bases map to TRBD1. The CDR3 runs 15 residues. The V segment lost 5 bases and the J segment 4 bases; nucleotides outside the gene matches: 4. Germline CDR1 SGHNT, CDR2 YENEEA. The CDR3, as DNA: TGTGCCAGCAGCCCAAGGACAGGGGGCACCGGGGAGCTGTTTTTT. Its translation: CASSPRTGGTGELFF.

Of note for this clone: The junction differs from germline at one of its ends, possibly a read error. Other DNA sequences in this specimen translate into the identical CDR3. This chain connects TRBV2 to TRBJ1-2; 7 nucleotides match TRBD1. This CDR3 contains 14 residues. The germline V gene has CDR1 SNHLY and CDR2 FYNNEI. CDR3 residues: CASSGQGANYGYTF. The CDR3 region has the DNA TGTGCCAGCAGTGGACAGGGAGCTAACTATGGCTACACCTTT.

The chain joins TRBV5-8 to TRBJ1-4, with 9 bases identical to TRBD1. Germline V gene sequence: CDR1 SGHTS, CDR2 YDEGEE. J lost 8 bases, V lost 3 bases, and 11 bases had no gene match. This CDR3 contains 16 residues. CDR3 DNA sequence: TGTGCCAGCAGCTCAAACCCGGGACAGGGTGGAGAAAAACTGTTTTTT. Translated: CASSSNPGQGGEKLFF.

This sequence joins TRBV4-2 and TRBJ2-3; D is perhaps TRBD2 (6 bases). The CDR3 loop spans 14 amino acids. Germline CDR1 and CDR2: LGHNA and YNFKEQ. The V end was cut by 1 base, the J end by 4 bases, with 9 bases between. The CDR3 DNA is TGTGCCAGCAGCCAAGTTCCGGGGGCAGATACGCAGTATTTT. Encoded protein: CASSQVPGADTQYF.

The rearrangement uses TRBV11-2 and TRBJ1-4, with D possibly matching TRBD1 (5 bases). With 0 bases removed from V and 8 bases from J, the gap between germline ends came to 13 bases. The CDR3 runs 15 residues. CDR1 and CDR2 from the germline V gene are SGHAT and FQNNGV. The CDR3 is CASSLDRGVAEKLFF. CDR3 DNA: TGTGCCAGCAGCTTAGATCGGGGGGTGGCCGAAAAACTGTTTTTT.

The rearrangement links TRBV6-1 to TRBJ2-7; 7 bases agree with TRBD1. CDR3 length: 17 residues. The V segment lost 3 bases and the J segment 1 base; nucleotides outside the gene matches: 12. Germline lookup yields CDR1 MNHNS and CDR2 SASEGT. The CDR3 protein is CASSDSDRKTPSYEQYF. The CDR3 nucleotides are TGTGCCAGCAGTGATTCGGACAGGAAGACACCATCCTACGAGCAGTACTTC.

The chain combines TRBV5-1 with TRBJ2-3; no clear D gene. The CDR3 loop spans 15 amino acids. CDR1 and CDR2 (germline): SGHRS, YFSETQ. Trimming shortened V by 0 bases and J by 6 bases, and 14 bases separated the two germline ends. DNA for the CDR3: TGCGCCAGCAGCTTGGGGGCCCCAGATGGTGATACGCAGTATTTT. It codes for CASSLGAPDGDTQYF.

The chain links TRBV5-1 to TRBJ2-5; TRBD1 agrees at 7 bases. After removal of 2 bases from V and 5 bases from J, the junction contained 6 bases not matched to a gene. This CDR3 is built from 14 residues. CDR1 and CDR2 from the germline V gene are SGHRS and YFSETQ. The CDR3 region has the DNA TGCGCCAGCAGCTTACAGGGGCAGGGGGAGACCCAGTACTTC. This sequence encodes CASSLQGQGETQYF.

This chain connects TRBV11-1 to TRBJ1-1; 9 nucleotides agree with TRBD1. From germline, CDR1 is SGHAT and CDR2 FQDESV (reference sequence). J lost 0 bases, V lost 8 bases, and 7 bases had no gene match. The CDR3 extends over 15 amino acids. This chain's CDR3 is CASEKGTGLNTEAFF. The CDR3 DNA reads TGTGCCAGCGAAAAAGGGACAGGGTTGAACACTGAAGCTTTCTTT. The complete variable domain, with remaining parts taken from reference TRBV11-1 and TRBJ1-1, reads EAEVAQSPRYKITEKSQAVAFWCDPISGHATLYWYRQILGQGPELLVQFQDESVVDDSQLPKDRFSAERLKGVDSTLKIQPAELGDSAMYLCASEKGTGLNTEAFFGQGTRLTVV.